These 23 T cell receptor beta chains originate from one sample sequenced in a study of T cells after yellow fever vaccination. TCRdb itself ran the 5' RACE reads through MiXCR, one entry per CDR3 protein. The data hold tens of thousands of distinct CDR3 sequences, with around 7.9% observed a single time. The source material was CD8+ T cells sorted from PBMCs, sampled 10 days after the first yellow fever vaccination. The receptors come from a man in his late teens or twenties who received the YFV17D yellow fever vaccine.

This clonotype has just a few counts. The V call is TRBV4-3, the J call TRBJ1-2; a weak D match, TRBD1 (5 bases). V was shortened by 3 bases and J by 0 bases, with 20 bases between the two germline ends. Germline V CDR1 and CDR2: LGHNA, YSLEER. The CDR3 has 18 residues. Here the CDR3 reads CASSQSDQGFLANYGYTF. CDR3 nucleotide sequence: TGCGCCAGCAGCCAGAGCGACCAGGGTTTCCTAGCTAACTATGGCTACACCTTC.

This clonotype was detected ten times or more. The chain recombines TRBV7-8 with TRBJ2-5, with a weak D call TRBD1 (5 bases). The germline V gene has CDR1 SGHVS and CDR2 FQNEAQ. V was clipped by 3 bases and J by 1 base, with 9 bases between them. This CDR3 contains 14 residues. The CDR3 protein is CASSLSRGQETQYF. In DNA form, the CDR3 reads TGTGCCAGCAGCTTGTCTAGGGGCCAAGAGACCCAGTACTTC. Using reference TRBV7-8 and TRBJ2-5 for the parts outside the CDR3, the full variable domain is GAGVSQSPRYKVAKRGQDVALRCDPISGHVSLFWYQQALGQGPEFLTYFQNEAQLDKSGLPSDRFFAERPEGSVSTLKIQRTQQEDSAVYLCASSLSRGQETQYFGPGTRLLVL.

The gene calls are TRBV5-4 and TRBJ2-7; D is tentatively TRBD1 or TRBD2 (6 bases each). This CDR3 spans 15 amino acids. Germline V gene data show CDR1 as SGHNT and CDR2 as YYREEE (reference sequence). The V end lost 2 bases, the J end lost 6 bases, and 18 bases lay between the germline ends. The CDR3: CASSFGGGRPGEQYF. As DNA, the CDR3 is TGTGCCAGCAGCTTTGGAGGGGGGCGTCCTGGCGAGCAGTACTTC.

Ten or more counts support this clonotype. The V gene is TRBV27, the J gene TRBJ1-5; 8 bases agree with TRBD1. V shed 4 bases, J shed 3 bases, and the junction held 5 bases outside the gene matches. Germline loops: CDR1 MNHEY, CDR2 SMNVEV (reference sequence). The CDR3 length is 15 residues. CDR3 sequence: CASSSDRGTNQPQHF. CDR3 sequence (DNA): TGTGCCAGCAGTTCCGACAGGGGTACCAATCAGCCCCAGCATTTT.

The chain combines TRBV4-2 with TRBJ2-7, with D unclear. Per the germline V gene, CDR1 is LGHNA and CDR2 is YNFKEQ. Deletions cut 0 bases from V and 0 bases from J, with 9 bases between. The CDR3 is made up of 15 amino acids. As DNA, the CDR3 is TGTGCCAGCAGCCAAGAAACGAGCATCTCCTACGAGCAGTACTTC. The encoded protein is CASSQETSISYEQYF.

The chain recombines TRBV6-5 with TRBJ1-1, with a weak D call TRBD1 (5 bases). Germline V lookup: CDR1 MNHEY, CDR2 SVGAGI. V lost 0 bases and J 4 bases, leaving 12 bases between the germline ends. This CDR3 region has 15 residues. In DNA form, the CDR3 reads TGTGCCAGCAGTTACTCGATGGGGGGTTCCACTGAAGCTTTCTTT. Translation gives CASSYSMGGSTEAFF.

This clonotype was seen repeatedly, ten times or more. The V and J genes are TRBV4-3 and TRBJ2-4; 8 bases fit TRBD2. There are 15 residues in the CDR3. The junction had 7 bases not matched to a gene; V was cut back by 0 bases and J by 9 bases. The germline gives CDR1 LGHNA, CDR2 YSLEER. The CDR3 region is CASSQEVAGGTIQYF. Here the CDR3 DNA reads TGCGCCAGCAGCCAAGAAGTTGCGGGGGGTACCATTCAGTACTTC.

This CDR3 reads CASSLVYPDTQYF. The DNA of the CDR3 is TGTGCCAGCAGCTTGGTCTACCCAGATACGCAGTATTTT. The rearrangement joins TRBV5-5 to TRBJ2-3; D gene unclear. Germline V lookup: CDR1 SGHKS, CDR2 YYEKEE (reference sequence). The CDR3 runs to 13 residues. Trimming shortened V by 0 bases and J by 4 bases, and 6 bases separated the two germline ends.

The rearrangement joins TRBV6-2 or TRBV6-3 to TRBJ2-1, with D perhaps TRBD1 (6 bases). Looked up from germline, CDR1 is MNHEY and CDR2 is SVGEGT. This CDR3 has 15 amino acids. V lost 2 bases and J lost 1, with 9 bases in between. Here the CDR3 reads CASSYRTGSYNEQFF. In nucleotides, the CDR3 is TGTGCCAGCAGTTACAGAACAGGGTCCTACAATGAGCAGTTCTTC.

This clonotype was seen repeatedly, ten times or more. This CDR3 reads CSVVGSTDTQYF. CDR3 nucleotides: TGCAGCGTTGTTGGAAGCACAGATACGCAGTATTTT. The chain recombines TRBV29-1 with TRBJ2-3; no clear D gene. CDR1 SQVTM and CDR2 ANQGSEA come from the germline V gene. The CDR3 loop spans 12 amino acids. V shed 4 bases and J shed 0 bases, with 5 bases lying between them.

This clonotype was seen repeatedly, ten times or more. The chain couples TRBV7-9 to TRBJ2-3; D is unresolved. Germline-derived CDR1 and CDR2 are SEHNR and FQNEAQ (reference sequence). V was trimmed by 5 bases and J by 10 bases, leaving 22 bases between them. There are 15 residues in the CDR3. DNA for the CDR3: TGTGCCAGCAGCACCGTCACACTCTCTTCCGCGGCGCAGTATTTT. Encoded protein: CASSTVTLSSAAQYF.

This clonotype was seen more than once but under ten times. This rearrangement joins TRBV20-1 to TRBJ1-2; the D is unclear. The V end lost 6 bases, the J end lost 0 bases, and 17 bases lay between the germline ends. CDR1 and CDR2 from the germline V gene are DFQATT and SNEGSKA (reference sequence). CDR3 length: 15 amino acids. The CDR3 DNA follows: TGCAGTGCCCCCCCGGTGAAGCACCCTAACTATGGCTACACCTTC. Translation gives CSAPPVKHPNYGYTF.

This clonotype was seen a handful of times. The CDR3 region has the DNA TGTGCCAGCAGCTTAGAGGGCAATGAGCAGTTCTTC. Protein product: CASSLEGNEQFF. The rearrangement joins TRBV11-3 to TRBJ2-1; the D is unclear. The length of the CDR3 is 12 residues. The V end was cut by 0 bases, the J end by 6 bases, with 3 bases between. The germline V gene has CDR1 SGHNT and CDR2 YENEEA.

Details on this clonotype: The junction and the germline gene differ at one end; a read error may be behind it. The chain uses TRBV27 and TRBJ2-2, with D perhaps TRBD2 (6 bases). This CDR3 has 16 residues. CDR1 MNHEY and CDR2 SMNVEV come from the germline V gene (reference sequence). Here the CDR3 reads CASGLAGSANTGELFF. The CDR3 nucleotides read TGTGCCAGCGGTTTGGCGGGGTCCGCGAACACCGGGGAGCTGTTTTTT.

This clonotype was counted ten times or more. The CDR3 DNA reads TGTGCCAGCAGCTTGCTAGGCAGGGTGGGAATTGGGGCCAACGTCCTGACTTTC. Residues: CASSLLGRVGIGANVLTF. The J gene is TRBJ2-6, the V gene TRBV5-6; maybe TRBD1 (5 bases). Germline CDR1 is SGHDT and CDR2 is YYEEEE. V was cut by 1 base and J by 3 bases, with 17 bases left in between. The CDR3 is 18 amino acids.

This clonotype was seen at least ten times. The chain's CDR3 is CASSLGTGATTDTQYF. CDR3 bases: TGTGCCAGCAGCCTCGGGACAGGGGCCACCACAGATACGCAGTATTTT. The chain joins TRBV4-2 to TRBJ2-3; 10 bases align to TRBD1. V trimming: 4 bases; J trimming: 2 bases; junction bases outside the gene matches: 6. Per germline, CDR1 LGHNA and CDR2 YNFKEQ. There are 16 residues in the CDR3.

The V call is TRBV5-4, the J call TRBJ2-3; D might be TRBD1 or TRBD2, each matching 5 bases. V was cut by 3 bases and J by 6 bases, with 8 bases left in between. This CDR3 is built from 12 residues. In germline, CDR1 is SGHNT, CDR2 YYREEE (reference sequence). CDR3 nucleotide sequence: TGTGCCAGCAGCTGGGACGCCGATACGCAGTATTTT. This gives the protein CASSWDADTQYF.

This clonotype has ten or more counts. This chain uses TRBV21-1 with TRBJ2-7; whether TRBD1, the table's D call, matches the DNA was not checked. TRBV21-1 is a pseudogene locus. The CDR3 totals 14 residues. CDR3 DNA: TGTGCCACCCCCATGGGGCACGGAAGGTACGAGCAGTACGTC. Protein product: CATPMGHGRYEQYV.

This clonotype was picked up many times. V is TRBV6-5 and J is TRBJ2-1; D remains ambiguous. The CDR3 has 11 amino acids. V was shortened by 1 base and J by 10 bases, with 5 bases between the two germline ends. Looked up from germline, CDR1 is MNHEY and CDR2 is SVGAGI. The CDR3 reads CASSYYSEQFF. The CDR3 DNA is TGTGCCAGCAGTTACTACTCAGAGCAGTTCTTC.

Ten or more counts support this clonotype. This chain joins TRBV12-3 or TRBV12-4 and TRBJ2-7; a possible D gene is TRBD1 (5 bases). The CDR3 sequence is 13 residues long. The V and J ends lost 6 bases and 3 bases respectively, with 12 bases between them. DNA of the CDR3: TGTGCCAGCAGCGATACAGGATACTACGAGCAGTACTTC. Translating gives CASSDTGYYEQYF.

This clonotype was seen ten or more times. The V call is TRBV9, the J call TRBJ2-2; no clear D gene. The CDR3 loop spans 13 amino acids. The V end lost 0 bases, the J end lost 4 bases, and 4 bases lay between the germline ends. CDR1 SGDLS and CDR2 YYNGEE come from the germline V gene. The CDR3 region is CASSVDITGELFF. CDR3 DNA: TGTGCCAGCAGCGTAGACATCACCGGGGAGCTGTTTTTT.

This clonotype was picked up a small number of times. The chain carries TRBV11-3 and TRBJ2-6; weak D call: TRBD1 (5 bases). V lost 6 bases and J 4 bases, leaving 16 bases between the germline ends. This CDR3 comprises 16 residues. Looked up from germline, CDR1 is SGHNT and CDR2 is YENEEA. The CDR3 nucleotides read TGTGCCAGCAGTACTGCAATGGGGCCCGGGGCCAACGTCCTGACTTTC. This sequence encodes CASSTAMGPGANVLTF.

This clonotype was counted a few times. The chain is built from TRBV5-6 and TRBJ1-5; D call uncertain. Per the germline V gene, CDR1 is SGHDT and CDR2 is YYEEEE. The CDR3 is made up of 14 amino acids. Trimming took off 1 base at V and 0 bases at J, with 5 bases between the two ends. CDR3 sequence: CASSLIGSNQPQHF. As DNA, the CDR3 is TGTGCCAGCAGCTTGATCGGTAGCAATCAGCCCCAGCATTTT.